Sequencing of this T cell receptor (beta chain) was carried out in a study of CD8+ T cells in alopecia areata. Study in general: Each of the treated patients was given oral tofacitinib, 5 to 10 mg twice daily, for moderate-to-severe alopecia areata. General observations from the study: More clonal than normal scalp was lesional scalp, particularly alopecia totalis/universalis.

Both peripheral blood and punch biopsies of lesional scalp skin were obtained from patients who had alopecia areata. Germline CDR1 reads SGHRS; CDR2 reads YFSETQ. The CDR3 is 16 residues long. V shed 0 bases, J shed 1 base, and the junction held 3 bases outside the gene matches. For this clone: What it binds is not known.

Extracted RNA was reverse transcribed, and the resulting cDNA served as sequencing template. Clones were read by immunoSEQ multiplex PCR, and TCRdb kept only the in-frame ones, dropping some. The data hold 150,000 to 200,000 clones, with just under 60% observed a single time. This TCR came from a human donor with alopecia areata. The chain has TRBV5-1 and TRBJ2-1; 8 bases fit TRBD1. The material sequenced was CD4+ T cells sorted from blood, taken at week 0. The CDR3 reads CASSLEGTGSYNEQFF. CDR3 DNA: TGCGCCAGCAGCTTGGAGGGGACAGGATCCTACAATGAGCAGTTCTTC.